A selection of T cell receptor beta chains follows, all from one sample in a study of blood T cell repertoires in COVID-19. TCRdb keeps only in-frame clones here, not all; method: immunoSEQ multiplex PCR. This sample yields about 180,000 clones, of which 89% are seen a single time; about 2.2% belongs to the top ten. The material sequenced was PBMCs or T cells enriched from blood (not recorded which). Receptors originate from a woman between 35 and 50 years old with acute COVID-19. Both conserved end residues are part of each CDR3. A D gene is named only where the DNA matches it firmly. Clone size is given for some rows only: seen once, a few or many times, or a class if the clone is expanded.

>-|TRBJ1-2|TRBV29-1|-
TGCAGCGTTGTCCTTGGAGATGGCTACACCTTC
CSVVLGDGYTF
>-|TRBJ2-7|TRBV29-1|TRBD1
TGCAGCGGCACCGCCGGGACAGGGACCTACGAGCAGTACTTC
CSGTAGTGTYEQYF
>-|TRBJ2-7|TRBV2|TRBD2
TGTGCCAGCAGTGAGCTAGCGGACTACGAGCAGTACTTC
CASSELADYEQYF
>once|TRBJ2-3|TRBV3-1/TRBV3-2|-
TGTGCCAGCAGCCAAGACGGAGAGGATACGCAGTATTTT
CASSQDGEDTQYF
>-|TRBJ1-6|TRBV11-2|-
TGTGCCAGCACCCTCTCCTATAATTCACCCCTCCACTTT
CASTLSYNSPLHF
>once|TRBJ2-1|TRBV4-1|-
TGCGCCAGCAGCTGGGACGGGAGTCCTGGCAATGAGCAGTTCTTC
CASSWDGSPGNEQFF
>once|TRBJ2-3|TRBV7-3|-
TGTGCCAGCAGCTTAGTAGCGAGCCTCACAGATACGCAGTATTTT
CASSLVASLTDTQYF
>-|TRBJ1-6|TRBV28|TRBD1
TGTGCCAGCAGTGGTGACAGGGTAATTGGGGCACCCCTCCACTTT
CASSGDRVIGAPLHF
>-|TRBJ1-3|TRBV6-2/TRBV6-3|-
TGTGCCAGCAGTTACTTAGCAGGGATCCTCACTGGAAACACCATATATTTT
CASSYLAGILTGNTIYF
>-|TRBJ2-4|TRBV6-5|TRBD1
TGTGCCAGCAGCCGGGGACAGGGACCCAAAAACATTCAGTACTTC
CASSRGQGPKNIQYF
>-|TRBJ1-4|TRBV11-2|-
TGTGCCAGCAGTCCTGGGGGGGGACAAGAAAAACTGTTTTTT
CASSPGGGQEKLFF